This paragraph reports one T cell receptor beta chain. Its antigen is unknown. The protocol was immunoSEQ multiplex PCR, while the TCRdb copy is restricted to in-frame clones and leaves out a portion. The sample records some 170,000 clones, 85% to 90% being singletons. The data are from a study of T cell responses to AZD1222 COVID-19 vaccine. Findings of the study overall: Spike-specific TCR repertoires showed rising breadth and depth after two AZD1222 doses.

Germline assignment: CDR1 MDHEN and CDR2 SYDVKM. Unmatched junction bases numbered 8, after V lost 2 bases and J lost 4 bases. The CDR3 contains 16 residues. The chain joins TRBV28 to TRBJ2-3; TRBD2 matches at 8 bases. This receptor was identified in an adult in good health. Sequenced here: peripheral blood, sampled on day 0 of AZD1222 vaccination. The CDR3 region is CASSLETGGPPDTQYF. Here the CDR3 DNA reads TGTGCCAGCAGTTTAGAGACGGGAGGGCCCCCAGATACGCAGTATTTT.